This T cell receptor (beta chain) was sequenced in a study of T cells after somatic rescue of genetic block. Data came from immunoSEQ multiplex PCR; TCRdb stores just in-frame clones and leaves some out. The sample has about 14,000 clones; around 71% are singletons. This clone has only one observation. There are 17 residues in the CDR3. Germline V CDR1 and CDR2: SEHNR, FQNEAQ (reference sequence). The V and J ends lost 4 bases and 3 bases, in that order; junction bases with no gene match: 9. This TCR came from a boy younger than 18. The chain is built from TRBV7-9 and TRBJ1-6, with 7 bases aligning to TRBD1. The sequencing input was peripheral blood mononuclear cells (PBMCs). In DNA form, the CDR3 reads TGTGCCAGCAGCTCCCCCCGACAGGGCGTCTATAATTCACCCCTCCACTTT. Residues: CASSSPRQGVYNSPLHF.